Presented here are 26 T cell receptor beta chains from one specimen sequenced in a study of cytomegalovirus exposure and HLA in healthy donors. The PCR ran on 60 Vbeta and 13 Jbeta primers. The data were produced by immunoSEQ multiplex PCR, yet TCRdb's version contains in-frame clones alone and is incomplete. This sample has roughly 200,000 clones; less than 90% occur once, and the top ten carry roughly 1.6%. Sequenced: PBMCs. The receptors come from a man aged 45-65 years in good health and CMV-seronegative.

As regards this clone: A junction end diverges from the germline sequence, so it may reflect a read error. Other DNA sequences of this sample code for an identical CDR3. The chain has TRBV20-1 and TRBJ2-1; D is possibly TRBD1 (5 bases). Germline CDR1 and CDR2: DFQATT and SNEGSKA (reference sequence). The CDR3 length is 10 residues. CDR3 sequence reads: CSPGFSEQFF. The CDR3 nucleotides read TGTAGCCCAGGGTTTTCCGAGCAGTTCTTC.

V gene TRBV6-5 combines with J gene TRBJ1-3, with D possibly matching TRBD1 (6 bases). From germline, CDR1 is MNHEY and CDR2 SVGAGI. V was shortened by 8 bases and J by 1 base, with 15 bases between the two germline ends. The CDR3 extends over 15 amino acids. The CDR3 DNA reads as TGTGCCAGCCGATTGACAGGCGCTTCTGGAAACACCATATATTTT. Translating it yields CASRLTGASGNTIYF.

This chain connects TRBV7-6 to TRBJ2-7; 7 nucleotides line up with TRBD2. Per the germline V gene, CDR1 is SGHVS and CDR2 is FNYEAQ. V gave up 5 bases and J gave up 7 bases; unmatched junction bases: 11. The CDR3 is 14 amino acids. CDR3 sequence: CASSLGGTRREQYF. CDR3 in DNA: TGTGCCAGCAGCCTGGGGGGGACGCGGAGAGAGCAGTACTTC.

The rearrangement uses TRBV7-9 and TRBJ2-5; possible D gene TRBD2, 5 bases. The DNA matches TRBJ2-7 better at its end, which makes the J call doubtful. CDR1 is SEHNR, CDR2 FQNEAQ, per germline (reference sequence). There are 12 residues in the CDR3. As DNA, the CDR3 is TGTGCCAGCAGCACCGGGATGGACGAGCAGTACTTC. Protein: CASSTGMDEQYF.

The chain is built from TRBV5-1 and TRBJ2-1; D is unresolved. V was pared by 0 bases and J by 9 bases, with 13 bases between. This CDR3 has 14 amino acids. CDR1 and CDR2 (germline): SGHRS, YFSETQ. The CDR3 bases are TGCGCCAGCAGCTTGGCCGTAGATGTAACTGAGCAGTTCTTC. Its protein is CASSLAVDVTEQFF.

This clone appeared a single time. The rearrangement joins TRBV27 to TRBJ1-1; D ambiguous. With 6 bases removed from V and 1 base from J, the gap between germline ends came to 15 bases. This CDR3 has 15 amino acids. The germline V gene has CDR1 MNHEY and CDR2 SMNVEV (reference sequence). DNA of the CDR3: TGTGCCAGCAGATCCCCCCGGGGAAGGAACACTGAAGCTTTCTTT. Protein sequence: CASRSPRGRNTEAFF.

This chain links TRBV4-1 with TRBJ2-3; 7 bases are shared with TRBD2. The length of the CDR3 is 14 residues. J lost 6 bases, V lost 2 bases, and 5 bases had no gene match. Germline values: CDR1 MGHRA, CDR2 YSYEKL. CDR3 in amino acids: CASSQREGTDTQYF. For the CDR3, the DNA is TGCGCCAGCAGCCAAAGGGAGGGGACGGATACGCAGTATTTT.

The table lists this clone with a few counts. The V and J genes are TRBV18 and TRBJ2-7; TRBD1 agrees at 8 bases. The CDR3 has 15 residues. V dropped 1 base and J dropped 4; count of bases not matched to a gene: 6. From germline, CDR1 is KGHSH and CDR2 LQKENI. CDR3 in DNA: TGTGCCAGCTCACCACAAAACAGGGGGGTTTACGAGCAGTACTTC. This translates into CASSPQNRGVYEQYF.

This chain connects TRBV5-6 to TRBJ1-4, with D maybe TRBD1 (5 bases). From germline, CDR1 is SGHDT and CDR2 YYEEEE. The germline V and J ends were trimmed by 1 base and 8 bases, with 15 bases remaining between them. This CDR3 spans 15 amino acids. CDR3 bases: TGTGCCAGCAGCTTGCCGCAGGGCCGGACAGAAAAACTGTTTTTT. This encodes CASSLPQGRTEKLFF.

CDR3 nucleotide sequence: TGTGCCAGCAGCTTAGGAGGCGAAAATCAGCCCCAGCATTTT. Translating gives CASSLGGENQPQHF. This sequence joins TRBV7-9 and TRBJ1-5; D unclear. Trimming shortened V by 1 base and J by 4 bases, and 8 bases separated the two germline ends. This CDR3 region has 14 residues. CDR1 and CDR2 (germline): SEHNR, FQNEAQ (reference sequence).

The V and J genes are TRBV18 and TRBJ2-7; 13 nucleotides agree with TRBD2. The CDR3 consists of 15 residues. The V gene's germline CDR1 is KGHSH and CDR2 LQKENI. Germline trimming cut 6 bases from V and 5 bases from J; bases unmatched to any gene: 7. The CDR3 DNA reads as TGTGCCAGCTCGCGGACTAGCGGGGGTAGGGACGAGCAGTACTTC. This translates into CASSRTSGGRDEQYF. Supplemented by reference TRBV18 and TRBJ2-7, the full variable domain reads NAGVMQNPRHLVRRRGQEARLRCSPMKGHSHVYWYRQLPEEGLKFMVYLQKENIIDESGMPKERFSAEFPKEGPSILRIQQVVRGDSAAYFCASSRTSGGRDEQYFGPGTRLTVT.

This chain links TRBV11-2 with TRBJ1-6, with 10 bases lining up with TRBD1. V trimming: 5 bases; J trimming: 10 bases; junction bases outside the gene matches: 8. CDR3 length: 15 residues. Germline loops: CDR1 SGHAT, CDR2 FQNNGV. In nucleotides, the CDR3 is TGTGCCAGCAGCCGGACAGGGGGACAAGGGTCACCCCTCCACTTT. Translated: CASSRTGGQGSPLHF.

V gene TRBV7-3 combines with J gene TRBJ1-1, with 8 bases that match TRBD1. The germline V gene has CDR1 SGHTA and CDR2 FQGTGA. The CDR3 is 13 residues long. After removal of 5 bases from V and 7 bases from J, the junction contained 6 bases not matched to a gene. Here the CDR3 reads CASSVGQGHEAFF. The CDR3 nucleotides are TGTGCCAGCAGCGTCGGACAGGGCCATGAAGCTTTCTTT.

This clone was counted a single time. The chain uses TRBV29-1 and TRBJ1-2, with TRBD1 matching 9 bases. The CDR3 length is 16 residues. The germline V gene has CDR1 SQVTM and CDR2 ANQGSEA. Losses at the gene ends were 0 bases for V and 4 bases for J; bases not matched to a gene: 9. The CDR3 reads CSVEDFHRGQGYGYTF. The CDR3 DNA reads as TGCAGCGTTGAAGATTTCCACAGGGGGCAAGGCTATGGCTACACCTTC.

V usage is TRBV5-1 and J usage is TRBJ1-5, with 9 nucleotides matching TRBD1. The trim removed 0 bases at V and 4 bases at J, leaving 2 bases unmatched. Germline-derived CDR1 and CDR2 are SGHRS and YFSETQ. The CDR3 totals 15 residues. CDR3 residues: CASSLGDRANQPQHF. CDR3 nucleotide sequence: TGCGCCAGCAGCTTGGGGGACAGGGCTAATCAGCCCCAGCATTTT.

The CDR3 loop reads CAGGTGDYGYTF. DNA for the CDR3: TGTGCCGGAGGGACGGGCGACTATGGCTACACCTTC. V and J are TRBV6-6 and TRBJ1-2; weak D call: TRBD1 (5 bases). CDR1 is MNHNY and CDR2 is SVGAGI in the germline V gene (reference sequence). Trimming stripped 11 bases from V and 3 bases from J, with 13 bases between. The CDR3 consists of 12 residues.

This chain links TRBV5-1 with TRBJ2-2; D remains unclear. Per germline, CDR1 SGHRS and CDR2 YFSETQ. The CDR3 sequence is 16 residues long. V was cut by 1 base and J by 0 bases, with 10 bases left in between. CDR3 amino acids: CASSLRQATNTGELFF. In nucleotides, the CDR3 is TGCGCCAGCAGCTTGCGGCAGGCAACGAACACCGGGGAGCTGTTTTTT.

The rearrangement uses TRBV5-1 and TRBJ1-5; possibly TRBD1 for D (6 bases). Germline V lookup: CDR1 SGHRS, CDR2 YFSETQ. Trimming took off 0 bases at V and 2 bases at J, with 9 bases between the two ends. The CDR3 loop spans 15 amino acids. The CDR3 loop reads CASSLEGVGNQPQHF. The CDR3 nucleotides read TGCGCCAGCAGCTTGGAGGGGGTTGGCAATCAGCCCCAGCATTTT.

The rearrangement joins TRBV7-2 to TRBJ2-7, with 12 bases matching TRBD2. The CDR3 loop spans 14 amino acids. After removal of 7 bases from V and 7 bases from J, the junction contained 8 bases not matched to a gene. Germline V lookup: CDR1 SGHTA, CDR2 FQGNSA. CDR3 nucleotide sequence: TGTGCCAGCACCCAGCTAGCGGGGGGGACGGAGCAGTACTTC. Encoded protein: CASTQLAGGTEQYF.

This chain uses TRBV5-1 with TRBJ2-5; 8 nucleotides match TRBD1. The junction had 6 bases not matched to a gene; V was cut back by 6 bases and J by 2 bases. The germline CDR1 and CDR2 sequences are SGHRS and YFSETQ. The CDR3 is 14 amino acids. The CDR3 region has the DNA TGCGCCAGCACCAGACAGGGGTTGCAAGAGACCCAGTACTTC. Translated: CASTRQGLQETQYF.

As to this clone: The germline gene is not matched at one end of the junction; a read error may be the cause. Here the CDR3 reads CSSSLGQGFYEQYF. The CDR3 DNA follows: TGTTCCAGCAGCTTGGGACAGGGCTTCTACGAGCAGTACTTC. The gene calls are TRBV7-9 and TRBJ2-7; 9 bases are a match to TRBD1. The CDR3 totals 14 residues. Germline V gene lookup returns CDR1 SEHNR and CDR2 FQNEAQ (reference sequence).

Here the CDR3 reads CASSQKLAGVEQFF. CDR3 bases: TGTGCCAGCAGCCAAAAACTAGCGGGAGTTGAGCAGTTCTTC. The V call is TRBV14, the J call TRBJ2-1; 11 bases agree with TRBD2. The junction had 3 bases not matched to a gene; V was cut back by 2 bases and J by 9 bases. There are 14 residues in the CDR3. CDR1 and CDR2 from the germline V gene are SGHDN and FVKESK.

The chain carries TRBV7-2 and TRBJ1-1, with TRBD1 as a possible D gene (5 bases). Germline-derived CDR1 and CDR2 are SGHTA and FQGNSA. CDR3 length: 15 residues. The germline V and J ends were trimmed by 1 base and 7 bases, with 16 bases remaining between them. The CDR3 is CASSLVGVVGGEAFF. DNA for the CDR3: TGTGCCAGCAGCTTAGTGGGGGTGGTCGGGGGTGAAGCTTTCTTT.

This rearrangement joins TRBV19 to TRBJ2-1; 11 bases line up with TRBD2. Germline loops: CDR1 LNHDA, CDR2 SQIVND (reference sequence). Trimming took 3 bases from V and 4 from J; bases not matched to a gene: 11. The CDR3 length is 18 residues. CDR3 nucleotide sequence: TGTGCCAGTAGTATCGACCGACTAGCGGGGACACTTTACAATGAGCAGTTCTTC. Residues: CASSIDRLAGTLYNEQFF.

The chain uses TRBV6-1 and TRBJ2-5; 8 nucleotides match TRBD1. The CDR3 extends over 13 amino acids. Germline V lookup: CDR1 MNHNS, CDR2 SASEGT. Trimming removed 7 bases from V and 14 bases from J; junction bases left unmatched: 15. The CDR3 spells CASTQGQAGAHYF. CDR3 bases: TGTGCCAGCACCCAGGGACAGGCCGGCGCTCACTACTTC.

The V call is TRBV19, the J call TRBJ1-5, with TRBD1 as a possible D gene (5 bases). V was clipped by 5 bases and J by 0 bases, with 11 bases between them. The germline gives CDR1 LNHDA, CDR2 SQIVND (reference sequence). This CDR3 spans 15 amino acids. The DNA for the CDR3 is TGTGCCAGTAGTGCGGACACTATTAGCAATCAGCCCCAGCATTTT. It translates to CASSADTISNQPQHF.